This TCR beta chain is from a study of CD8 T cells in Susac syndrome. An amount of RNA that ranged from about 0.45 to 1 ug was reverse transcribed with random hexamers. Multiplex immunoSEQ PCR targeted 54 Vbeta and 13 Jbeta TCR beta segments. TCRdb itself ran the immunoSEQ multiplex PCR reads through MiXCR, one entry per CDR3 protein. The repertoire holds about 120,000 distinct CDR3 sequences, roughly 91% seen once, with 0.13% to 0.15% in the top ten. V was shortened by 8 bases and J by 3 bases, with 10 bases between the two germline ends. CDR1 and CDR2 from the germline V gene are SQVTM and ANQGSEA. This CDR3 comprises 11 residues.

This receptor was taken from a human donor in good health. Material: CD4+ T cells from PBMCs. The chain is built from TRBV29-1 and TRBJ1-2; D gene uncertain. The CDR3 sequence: CSSRADYGYTF. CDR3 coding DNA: TGCAGCTCTCGGGCAGACTATGGCTACACCTTC.